This is a list of T cell receptor beta chains from one sample in a study of Ad26.COV2.S vaccination and SARS-CoV-2 variants. Clones were sequenced by immunoSEQ multiplex PCR, and TCRdb holds only the in-frame ones, with some missing. The table shows about 400,000 clones, with around 89% occurring only once. This sample comprised peripheral blood, obtained in a trial of Ad26.COV2.S vaccine versus placebo. These receptors all stem from a person between 18 and 59 years old who received the Ad26.COV2.S COVID-19 vaccine or a placebo. Each CDR3 is given with its conserved first and last residue. A D gene is named only where the DNA matches it firmly. Size is stated for part of the rows, as once, few or many counts, or as a class when the clone is expanded.

abundance: once; v_gene: TRBV19; j_gene: TRBJ2-5; d_gene: NA; CDR3nt: TGTGCCAGTAGTACCCCCGCCGGGCTCCAAGAGACCCAGTACTTC; CDR3aa: CASSTPAGLQETQYF
abundance: NA; v_gene: TRBV11-2; j_gene: TRBJ1-1; d_gene: NA; CDR3nt: TGTGCCAGCAGCTTAAGTGGGGGTCCGGACATCACTGAAGCTTTCTTT; CDR3aa: CASSLSGGPDITEAFF
abundance: NA; v_gene: TRBV19; j_gene: TRBJ2-7; d_gene: NA; CDR3nt: TGTGCCAGTAGTATGGTGGCAGGGTCCTACGAGCAGTACTTC; CDR3aa: CASSMVAGSYEQYF
abundance: NA; v_gene: TRBV7-2; j_gene: TRBJ1-5; d_gene: NA; CDR3nt: TGTGCCAGCAGCCCTAACGGACCCAATCAGCCCCAGCATTTT; CDR3aa: CASSPNGPNQPQHF
abundance: NA; v_gene: TRBV15; j_gene: TRBJ2-7; d_gene: NA; CDR3nt: TGTGCCACCAGTACGGGACGACTCTACGAGCAGTACTTC; CDR3aa: CATSTGRLYEQYF
abundance: NA; v_gene: TRBV2; j_gene: TRBJ1-5; d_gene: NA; CDR3nt: TGTGCCAGCAGTGCACAGGTAAACAATCAGCCCCAGCATTTT; CDR3aa: CASSAQVNNQPQHF
abundance: NA; v_gene: TRBV28; j_gene: TRBJ2-7; d_gene: TRBD2; CDR3nt: TGTGCCAGCTGTCCCGGGACTAGCGGCTACGAGCAGTACTTC; CDR3aa: CASCPGTSGYEQYF
abundance: many; v_gene: TRBV7-9; j_gene: TRBJ2-1; d_gene: TRBD1; CDR3nt: TGTGCCAGCAGCTTACAAGGACAGGCCCAGGAGCAGTTCTTC; CDR3aa: CASSLQGQAQEQFF
abundance: NA; v_gene: TRBV18; j_gene: TRBJ2-3; d_gene: TRBD2; CDR3nt: TGTGCCAGCTCACCATCTAGCGGGGAAGCAGATACGCAGTATTTT; CDR3aa: CASSPSSGEADTQYF
abundance: NA; v_gene: TRBV6-2/TRBV6-3; j_gene: TRBJ2-1; d_gene: TRBD1; CDR3nt: TGTGCCAGCAGTTACTCTCGGGGCAGGGGGCTATACAATGAGCAGTTCTTC; CDR3aa: CASSYSRGRGLYNEQFF
abundance: NA; v_gene: TRBV7-2; j_gene: TRBJ2-7; d_gene: NA; CDR3nt: TGTGCCAGCAGCTTAGTCTACGAGCAGTACTTC; CDR3aa: CASSLVYEQYF
abundance: NA; v_gene: TRBV7-2; j_gene: TRBJ2-4; d_gene: NA; CDR3nt: TGTGCCAGCAGCCGTGACAGTATCCAAGGAAACATTCAGTACTTC; CDR3aa: CASSRDSIQGNIQYF
abundance: NA; v_gene: TRBV7-9; j_gene: TRBJ1-2; d_gene: NA; CDR3nt: TGTGCCAGCAGGCCCTGGCTAGGGGAGGATGGCTACACCTTC; CDR3aa: CASRPWLGEDGYTF
abundance: NA; v_gene: TRBV6-1; j_gene: TRBJ2-5; d_gene: NA; CDR3nt: TGTGCCAGCAGTGAAGCCCGGGTACAGACCCAGTACTTC; CDR3aa: CASSEARVQTQYF
abundance: many; v_gene: TRBV2; j_gene: TRBJ1-1; d_gene: NA; CDR3nt: TGTGCCAGCACAGGTTTGATAACTGAAGCTTTCTTT; CDR3aa: CASTGLITEAFF
abundance: NA; v_gene: TRBV6-1; j_gene: TRBJ2-7; d_gene: NA; CDR3nt: TGTGCCAGCAGTGACGGCCCCGGCTCCTACGAGCAGTACTTC; CDR3aa: CASSDGPGSYEQYF
abundance: NA; v_gene: TRBV12-3/TRBV12-4; j_gene: TRBJ2-1; d_gene: NA; CDR3nt: TGTGCCAGCAGTTTAGGGCCCAGGAATGAGCAGTTCTTC; CDR3aa: CASSLGPRNEQFF
abundance: NA; v_gene: TRBV10-1; j_gene: TRBJ2-2; d_gene: TRBD1; CDR3nt: TGCGCCAGCAGCCGCGGACAGGGGGCGAACACCGGGGAGCTGTTTTTT; CDR3aa: CASSRGQGANTGELFF
abundance: NA; v_gene: TRBV7-2; j_gene: TRBJ2-7; d_gene: NA; CDR3nt: TGTGCCAGCAGCCCACAGAATGGACAGTTTACCTACGAGCAGTACTTC; CDR3aa: CASSPQNGQFTYEQYF
abundance: NA; v_gene: TRBV7-9; j_gene: TRBJ1-5; d_gene: NA; CDR3nt: TGTGCCAGCAGCTTAACAGGAGCAAATCAGCCCCAGCATTTT; CDR3aa: CASSLTGANQPQHF
abundance: once; v_gene: TRBV6-5; j_gene: TRBJ2-2; d_gene: TRBD1; CDR3nt: TGTGCCAGCAGGAGACAGGGGTCCACCGGGGAGCTGTTTTTT; CDR3aa: CASRRQGSTGELFF
abundance: NA; v_gene: TRBV7-2; j_gene: TRBJ2-7; d_gene: NA; CDR3nt: TGTGCCAGCAGCTTATCCTGGGGGGATCACTACGAGCAGTACTTC; CDR3aa: CASSLSWGDHYEQYF
abundance: NA; v_gene: TRBV3-1/TRBV3-2; j_gene: TRBJ2-3; d_gene: NA; CDR3nt: TGTGCCAGCAGCCAAGAGCCCATTGCGGCTACGCAGTATTTT; CDR3aa: CASSQEPIAATQYF
abundance: NA; v_gene: TRBV5-5; j_gene: TRBJ2-7; d_gene: NA; CDR3nt: TGTGCCAGCAGCTTCCTCCCAAGGAGGGCAGACGAGCAGTACTTC; CDR3aa: CASSFLPRRADEQYF
abundance: NA; v_gene: TRBV19; j_gene: TRBJ2-1; d_gene: NA; CDR3nt: TGTGCCAGTAGTCCCGGGGTAGGTGTGCTGAATGAGCAGTTCTTC; CDR3aa: CASSPGVGVLNEQFF
abundance: NA; v_gene: TRBV29-1; j_gene: TRBJ1-1; d_gene: NA; CDR3nt: TGCAGCGTTATATCGGGACAAATACACACTGAAGCTTTCTTT; CDR3aa: CSVISGQIHTEAFF
abundance: NA; v_gene: TRBV5-1; j_gene: TRBJ1-1; d_gene: NA; CDR3nt: TGCGCCAGCAGCTTGGATGGGGGGATGAACACTGAAGCTTTCTTT; CDR3aa: CASSLDGGMNTEAFF
abundance: NA; v_gene: TRBV4-2; j_gene: TRBJ2-3; d_gene: NA; CDR3nt: TGTGCCAGCAGCCACCTCGCCGGGACTGGAAACACAGATACGCAGTATTTT; CDR3aa: CASSHLAGTGNTDTQYF
abundance: NA; v_gene: TRBV2; j_gene: TRBJ2-1; d_gene: NA; CDR3nt: TGTGCCAGCAGAGGGGACGGCAATGAGCAGTTCTTC; CDR3aa: CASRGDGNEQFF
abundance: NA; v_gene: TRBV4-3; j_gene: TRBJ1-2; d_gene: NA; CDR3nt: TGCGCCAGCAGCCAAGGACACCAGACGTCTTGGTATGGCTACACCTTC; CDR3aa: CASSQGHQTSWYGYTF
abundance: NA; v_gene: TRBV19; j_gene: TRBJ2-7; d_gene: TRBD1; CDR3nt: TGTGCCAGTAGTCAGGGACAGGGGGATTTCTACGAGCAGTACTTC; CDR3aa: CASSQGQGDFYEQYF
abundance: NA; v_gene: TRBV27; j_gene: TRBJ2-7; d_gene: NA; CDR3nt: TGTGCCAGCTCAGGATTCGGGCCCCCCTACGAGCAGTACTTC; CDR3aa: CASSGFGPPYEQYF
abundance: NA; v_gene: TRBV6-2/TRBV6-3; j_gene: TRBJ2-3; d_gene: TRBD2; CDR3nt: TGTGCCAGCAGTTACTGGGGGGGGTCCAACACAGATACGCAGTATTTT; CDR3aa: CASSYWGGSNTDTQYF
abundance: once; v_gene: TRBV7-2; j_gene: TRBJ2-2; d_gene: NA; CDR3nt: TGTGCCAGCAGCCCTATGGATACGGACTATATATTTTTT; CDR3aa: CASSPMDTDYIFF
abundance: few; v_gene: TRBV28; j_gene: TRBJ2-3; d_gene: TRBD2; CDR3nt: TGTGCCAGCTTACTCCGGACTAGCTATTCAGATACGCAGTATTTT; CDR3aa: CASLLRTSYSDTQYF